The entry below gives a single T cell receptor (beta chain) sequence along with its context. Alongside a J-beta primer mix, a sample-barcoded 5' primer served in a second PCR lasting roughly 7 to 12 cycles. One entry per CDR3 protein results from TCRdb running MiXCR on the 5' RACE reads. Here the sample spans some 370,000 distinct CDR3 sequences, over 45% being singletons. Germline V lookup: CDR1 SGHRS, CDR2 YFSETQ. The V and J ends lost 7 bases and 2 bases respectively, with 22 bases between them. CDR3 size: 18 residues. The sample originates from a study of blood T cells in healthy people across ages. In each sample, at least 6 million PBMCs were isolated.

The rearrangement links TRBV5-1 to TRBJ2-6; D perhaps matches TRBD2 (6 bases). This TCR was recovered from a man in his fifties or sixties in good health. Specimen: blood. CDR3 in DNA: TGCGCCAGCGGGTATCAGCAAGGAGGGTCAGCTGGGGCCAACGTCCTGACTTTC. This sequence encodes CASGYQQGGSAGANVLTF.